Detailed here is one T cell receptor (beta chain). Its specificity is not known. This sample is drawn from a study of OX40 agonist ivuxolimab in advanced cancers. Study details: It was permissible to have had prior anti-PD-1, anti-PD-L1 or anti-CTLA-4 therapy, and 40% had some.

Sequencing used immunoSEQ multiplex PCR; TCRdb keeps in-frame clones, though not all of them. The profile shows about 64,000 clones, roughly 89% of them singletons. This CDR3 comprises 18 residues. V lost 3 bases to trimming and J lost 2 bases; unmatched junction nucleotides: 6. Germline V gene sequence: CDR1 SGHNT, CDR2 YYREEE (reference sequence). The study's findings and limits: Both blood CD4+ and CD8+ T cells showed clonal growth by week 6 at 0.1 to 3.0 mg/kg. In the expanded peripheral T cells, antigen specificity was never determined. Researchers report that CD8+ T cells had, on average, more expanded clones than CD4+.

The rearrangement joins TRBV5-4 to TRBJ2-3; 16 bases align to TRBD2. This TCR came from an adult with an advanced solid tumor such as melanoma, head and neck, liver or kidney cancer. The specimen was CD4+ or CD8+ T cells sorted from blood, collected in a trial of the OX40 agonist ivuxolimab. This CDR3 reads CASSSGLAGGPATDTQYF. In DNA form, the CDR3 reads TGTGCCAGCAGCTCGGGACTAGCGGGAGGGCCGGCCACAGATACGCAGTATTTT.